This T cell receptor (beta chain) comes out of a study of cytomegalovirus exposure and HLA in healthy donors. Repertoires were generated with immunoSEQ multiplex PCR, while TCRdb's copy carries only in-frame clones and drops some. Among 70,000 or so clones listed, about 93% were seen once. The CDR3 totals 17 residues. The V gene lost 7 bases and the J gene lost 4 bases, with 23 bases spanning the gap. The V gene's germline CDR1 is SNHLY and CDR2 FYNNEI. The chain uses TRBV2 and TRBJ2-1; D possibly corresponds to TRBD1 (5 bases). This receptor was obtained from a man between 18 and 35 years old in good health and CMV-seropositive. The sequencing sample was made of PBMCs. This CDR3 reads CASKGRESVVGYNEQFF. The DNA of the CDR3 is TGTGCCAGCAAGGGCAGGGAATCAGTCGTCGGGTACAATGAGCAGTTCTTC.